Shown below are 25 T cell receptor beta chains from a single sample sequenced in a study of beta chain features in type 1 diabetes listed by TCRdb under 2018. The library was obtained by the immunoSEQ multiplex PCR assay. The High Capacity cDNA Reverse Transcription Kit was used to reverse transcribe all of the isolated RNA, meaning that expressed TCRB transcripts were what got sequenced. TCRdb limited this immuneACCESS table to in-frame rearrangements with V and J called. A share of clones is missing; checked studies link under half to unresolved V genes, and the rest is unexplained. Here the sample has roughly 350,000 clones; around a tenth occur a single time. Of the sample, 0.55% to 0.75% is held by the ten largest clones. The antigens for these receptors are not known. General conclusions and limits of the study: Type 1 diabetes patients showed a moderate but significant shortening of TCRB CDR3 length in all four CD4+ subsets.

Sequencing was performed on central memory CD4+ T cells from blood. These receptor sequences come from a man aged 25 to 40 with type 1 diabetes.

In its sample, this clone was seen a few times. This chain links TRBV5-1 with TRBJ1-5; D is unclear. The CDR3 consists of 14 residues. V was shortened by 4 bases and J by 3 bases, with 11 bases between the two germline ends. In germline, CDR1 is SGHRS, CDR2 YFSETQ. CDR3 region: CASSPAENNQPQHF. For the CDR3, the DNA is TGCGCCAGCAGCCCGGCAGAAAACAATCAGCCCCAGCATTTT. The whole variable domain, remainder taken from reference TRBV5-1 and TRBJ1-5, is KAGVTQTPRYLIKTRGQQVTLSCSPISGHRSVSWYQQTPGQGLQFLFEYFSETQRNKGNFPGRFSGRQFSNSRSEMNVSTLELGDSALYLCASSPAENNQPQHFGDGTRLSIL.

This clone appeared a few times. This chain uses TRBV7-2 with TRBJ2-7; the D gene is possibly TRBD2 (5 bases). V lost 3 bases, J lost 4 bases, and 22 bases lay in between. This CDR3 contains 17 residues. Germline V gives CDR1 SGHTA, CDR2 FQGNSA. CDR3 region: CASSFSHKGAPLYEQYF. For the CDR3, the DNA is TGTGCCAGCAGCTTTTCTCACAAGGGAGCTCCTCTGTACGAGCAGTACTTC.

DNA of the CDR3: TGTGCCAGCAGCTTGGTCCTCTCTGGGGCCAACGTCCTGACTTTC. Residues: CASSLVLSGANVLTF. V gene TRBV5-6 combines with J gene TRBJ2-6; D is uncertain. The CDR3 length is 15 residues. Germline V CDR1 and CDR2: SGHDT, YYEEEE. The germline V and J ends were trimmed by 0 bases and 0 bases, with 4 bases remaining between them.

This chain connects TRBV5-4 to TRBJ2-2; D assignment may be TRBD1 or TRBD2 (5 bases each). Germline CDR1 reads SGHNT; CDR2 reads YYREEE (reference sequence). The ends were cut back, 4 bases at V and 6 bases at J, with 16 bases in the middle. This CDR3 contains 15 residues. The chain's CDR3 is CASSIQAGAAGELFF. CDR3 in DNA: TGTGCCAGCAGCATTCAGGCCGGGGCCGCCGGGGAGCTGTTTTTT.

The chain has TRBV4-1 and TRBJ2-5, with 9 nucleotides matching TRBD2. TRBJ2-7 explains the end of the DNA better; the J call may be wrong. The length of the CDR3 is 18 residues. The germline V gene encodes CDR1 MGHRA and CDR2 YSYEKL. The CDR3 reads CASSQDLGGLAGIYEQYF. Here the CDR3 DNA reads TGCGCCAGCAGCCAAGATTTGGGGGGGCTAGCGGGAATCTACGAGCAGTACTTC.

This clone was found a few times. The chain uses TRBV6-6 and TRBJ1-3; D gene uncertain. Trimming pared 5 bases from V and 2 bases from J, leaving 4 bases between. This CDR3 contains 12 residues. Germline CDR1 and CDR2: MNHNY and SVGAGI (reference sequence). This CDR3 is CASSPAGNTIYF. The CDR3 DNA follows: TGTGCCAGCAGTCCGGCTGGAAACACCATATATTTT.

This sequence joins TRBV7-2 and TRBJ2-7; D may be TRBD2 (6 bases). The germline V gene has CDR1 SGHTA and CDR2 FQGNSA. The CDR3 has 15 residues. V was cut by 2 bases and J by 4 bases, with 15 bases left in between. For the CDR3, the DNA is TGTGCCAGCAGCTTATCGGCAGGGAGGCTGTACGAGCAGTACTTC. This translates into CASSLSAGRLYEQYF.

Many counts were recorded for this clone. V gene TRBV21-1 combines with J gene TRBJ2-1; TRBD2, as called in the table, went unchecked against the DNA. TRBV21-1 is termed a pseudogene. The CDR3 consists of 15 residues. Here the CDR3 reads CASSKGTRGTNEQFF. Written as DNA, the CDR3 is TGTGCCAGCAGCAAAGGAACTAGAGGCACCAATGAGCAGTTCTTC.

This CDR3 reads CASSARDTHKGKLFF. The CDR3 DNA reads TGTGCCAGCAGCGCTCGGGACACCCATAAGGGAAAACTGTTTTTT. The chain carries TRBV7-3 and TRBJ1-4; tentatively, D is TRBD1 (6 bases). Germline CDR1 is SGHTA and CDR2 is FQGTGA. CDR3 length equals 15 residues. The V gene lost 5 bases and the J gene lost 10 bases, with 20 bases spanning the gap. The full variable domain, completed using reference TRBV7-3 and TRBJ1-4, is GAGVSQTPSNKVTEKGKYVELRCDPISGHTALYWYRQSLGQGPEFLIYFQGTGAADDSGLPNDRFFAVRPEGSVSTLKIQRTERGDSAVYLCASSARDTHKGKLFFGSGTQLSVL.

This clone was picked up many times. V usage is TRBV19 and J usage is TRBJ2-7, with 8 bases matching TRBD1. This CDR3 contains 14 residues. Germline CDR1 LNHDA, CDR2 SQIVND (reference sequence). With V trimmed by 3 bases and J by 5 bases, 6 bases remained unmatched. CDR3 DNA: TGTGCCAGTAGTATTTTCGCGACAGGGGACGAGCAGTACTTC. Protein product: CASSIFATGDEQYF.

Of note for this clone: An end of the junction does not agree with germline; a read error may underlie this. The CDR3 sequence is CATSAGGWQPQHF. The CDR3 region has the DNA TGTGCCACCAGTGCGGGGGGCTGGCAGCCCCAGCATTTT. This chain uses TRBV10-3 with TRBJ1-5; the D gene is possibly TRBD1 (6 bases). The CDR3 loop spans 13 amino acids. Germline lookup yields CDR1 ENHRY and CDR2 SYGVKD.

There are a few counts of this clone. The rearrangement joins TRBV15 to TRBJ2-5; D not resolved. Germline loops: CDR1 LNHNV, CDR2 YYDKDF (reference sequence). The CDR3 runs to 12 residues. Trimming removed 1 base at V and 3 bases at J, with 3 bases between. Written as DNA, the CDR3 is TGTGCCACCAGCAGAGGGGAAGAGACCCAGTACTTC. Translation gives CATSRGEETQYF.

The gene calls are TRBV25-1 and TRBJ1-3; 11 bases fit TRBD1. J lost 3 bases, V lost 5 bases, and 3 bases had no gene match. There are 15 residues in the CDR3. The germline gives CDR1 MGHDK, CDR2 SYGVNS. The DNA for the CDR3 is TGTGCCAGCAGTAGGACAGGGGGCTATGGAAACACCATATATTTT. Encoded protein: CASSRTGGYGNTIYF.

The V call is TRBV28, the J call TRBJ2-1, with a weak D call TRBD2 (5 bases). The CDR3 covers 14 residues. Germline V gene lookup returns CDR1 MDHEN and CDR2 SYDVKM. V was pared by 4 bases and J by 6 bases, with 13 bases between. The CDR3 coding sequence is TGTGCCAGCAGTTCGACTGGGGAGCGCAATGAGCAGTTCTTC. Its protein product is CASSSTGERNEQFF.

In its sample, this clone was seen a few times. The chain has TRBV28 and TRBJ1-1; unclear D gene. Germline values: CDR1 MDHEN, CDR2 SYDVKM. This CDR3 has 15 residues. V was cut by 3 bases and J by 0 bases, with 11 bases left in between. The CDR3 loop is CASSFGGFMNTEAFF. CDR3 sequence (DNA): TGTGCCAGCAGTTTCGGAGGATTTATGAACACTGAAGCTTTCTTT.

V usage is TRBV30 and J usage is TRBJ2-5; perhaps TRBD1 as D (5 bases). This CDR3 comprises 14 residues. Looked up from germline, CDR1 is GTSNPN and CDR2 is SVGIG (reference sequence). Deletions cut 6 bases from V and 3 bases from J, with 17 bases between. CDR3 residues: CACPLLDRKETQYF. CDR3 DNA sequence: TGTGCCTGCCCCCTCCTTGACAGAAAAGAGACCCAGTACTTC.

The V and J genes are TRBV15 and TRBJ2-3; D might be TRBD2 (5 bases). The CDR3 is 15 residues long. Germline V gene lookup returns CDR1 LNHNV and CDR2 YYDKDF (reference sequence). V was shortened by 5 bases and J by 1 base, with 13 bases between the two germline ends. Here the CDR3 reads CATSGPRRGTDTQYF. CDR3 sequence (DNA): TGTGCCACCAGCGGACCTCGGCGGGGCACAGATACGCAGTATTTT.

This clone has just a few counts. This chain connects TRBV7-8 to TRBJ2-1; D uncertain. The CDR3 totals 12 residues. The ends were cut back, 5 bases at V and 10 bases at J, with 12 bases in the middle. The germline V gene has CDR1 SGHVS and CDR2 FQNEAQ. CDR3 sequence: CASSPTSEEQFF. For the CDR3, the DNA is TGTGCCAGCAGCCCCACTTCGGAGGAGCAGTTCTTC.

This clone was counted only a few times. The chain couples TRBV6-1 to TRBJ2-1, with 10 bases fitting TRBD2. This CDR3 contains 14 residues. Germline assignment: CDR1 MNHNS and CDR2 SASEGT. The V segment lost 6 bases and the J segment 10 bases; nucleotides outside the gene matches: 9. The CDR3 DNA reads as TGTGCCAGCAGGCCGGGACTAGCGTCTAAGGAGCAGTTCTTC. Protein sequence: CASRPGLASKEQFF.

This clone showed up just a few times. The chain carries TRBV4-1 and TRBJ1-1; possible D gene TRBD1, 5 bases. Trimming cost V 2 bases and J 1 base, with 20 bases left between them. Germline CDR1 MGHRA, CDR2 YSYEKL. The CDR3 consists of 18 residues. The CDR3 protein is CASSQFGGRGRSNTEAFF. CDR3 nucleotide sequence: TGCGCCAGCAGCCAATTCGGTGGGAGGGGACGGTCGAACACTGAAGCTTTCTTT.

As concerns this clone: Other DNA sequences within the sample encode an identical CDR3. The chain links TRBV7-2 to TRBJ1-1; weak D call: TRBD1 (5 bases). Germline values: CDR1 SGHTA, CDR2 FQGNSA. The CDR3 sequence is 14 residues long. V dropped 3 bases and J dropped 1 base, with 9 bases sitting between them. CDR3 amino acids: CASSFGGENTEAFF. In nucleotides, the CDR3 is TGTGCCAGCAGCTTTGGAGGGGAGAACACTGAAGCTTTCTTT.

This clone occurred once. This may arise from a read error, as a much more abundant clone is one base away. The rearrangement links TRBV6-5 to TRBJ2-6; D not resolved. Trimming cost V 2 bases and J 0 bases, with 5 bases left between them. The germline V gene encodes CDR1 MNHEY and CDR2 SVGAGI. This CDR3 spans 15 amino acids. As DNA, the CDR3 is TGTGCCAGCAGTTACGGTGACTCTGGGGCCAACGTCCTGACTTTC. Translated: CASSYGDSGANVLTF.

Remarks on this clone: One end of the junction does not line up with germline, which may come from a read error. In DNA form, the CDR3 reads TGTGCCAGCAGTTTCCGGCCAGCGGGAACCCAAGAGACCCAGTACTTC. Encoded protein: CASSFRPAGTQETQYF. This chain links TRBV10-3 with TRBJ2-5; 7 bases are shared with TRBD2. Germline loops: CDR1 ENHRY, CDR2 SYGVKD. The CDR3 loop spans 16 amino acids.

This clone was detected many times. The V call is TRBV7-3, the J call TRBJ2-5, with TRBD2 matching over 7 bases. The length of the CDR3 is 15 residues. J gave up 2 bases and V 5 bases, and 8 bases lay outside the gene matches. CDR1 is SGHTA and CDR2 is FQGTGA in the germline V gene. The DNA of the CDR3 is TGTGCCAGCAGCCTTCAAGCGGGAACACAAGAGACCCAGTACTTC. It is translated as CASSLQAGTQETQYF.

This clone was seen ten or more times. The rearrangement joins TRBV9 to TRBJ1-4, with D unresolved. The germline V gene encodes CDR1 SGDLS and CDR2 YYNGEE. V was clipped by 7 bases and J by 5 bases, with 9 bases between them. The CDR3 is 12 amino acids. The CDR3 spells CASGRPNEKLFF. The CDR3 DNA sequence: TGTGCCAGCGGCAGGCCAAATGAAAAACTGTTTTTT.